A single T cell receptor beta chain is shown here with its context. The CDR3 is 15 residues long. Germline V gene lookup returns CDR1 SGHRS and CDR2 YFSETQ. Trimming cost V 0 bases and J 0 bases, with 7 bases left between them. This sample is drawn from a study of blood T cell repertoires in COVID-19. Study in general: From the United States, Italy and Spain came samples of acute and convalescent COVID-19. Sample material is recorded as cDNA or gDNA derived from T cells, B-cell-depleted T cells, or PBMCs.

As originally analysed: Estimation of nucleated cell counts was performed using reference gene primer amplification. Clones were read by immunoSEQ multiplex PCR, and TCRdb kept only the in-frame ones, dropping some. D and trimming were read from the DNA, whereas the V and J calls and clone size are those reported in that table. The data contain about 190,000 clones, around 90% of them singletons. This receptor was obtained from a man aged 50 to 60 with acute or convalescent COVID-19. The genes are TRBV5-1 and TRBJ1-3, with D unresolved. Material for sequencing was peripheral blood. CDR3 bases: TGCGCCAGCAGCTTGGGCTCGAGCTCTGGAAACACCATATATTTT. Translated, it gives CASSLGSSSGNTIYF.